These T cell receptor beta chains were read from a single sample in a study of metastatic and nonmetastatic thyroid tumors. From the PCR reads, TCRdb re-called clones with MiXCR. Among over 25,000 clones listed, around 4% were seen once. Material for sequencing was blood. These receptors all stem from a female donor with papillary thyroid cancer or a benign thyroid nodule (not recorded which). Some clones in this sample may be carry-over from other donors' samples. Both conserved end residues are part of each CDR3. D genes are given only for firm matches. Size values are once, few and many counts, or a class for expanded clones, and some rows have none.

d_call j_call v_call clone_size cdr3_nt cdr3_aa
TRBD1 TRBJ1-4 TRBV7-9 - TGTGCCAGCAGCTTAGCTCCGACAGGGTTTGAAAAACTGTTTTTT CASSLAPTGFEKLFF
TRBD1 TRBJ2-6 TRBV28 few TGTGCCTGCAGTCCCGGGACAGGCGTCAACTCTGGGGCCAACGTCCTGAATTTC CACSPGTGVNSGANVLNF
- TRBJ2-2 TRBV6-4 many TGTGCCAGCAGTAACTCGGACGGCGGGGAGCTGTTTTTT CASSNSDGGELFF
TRBD2 TRBJ2-7 TRBV28 - TGTGCCAGCAGTTCTTTCCTTATGAGCGGGAGTGACTCCTACGAGCAGTACTTC CASSSFLMSGSDSYEQYF
TRBD2 TRBJ2-1 TRBV6-6 many TGTGCCAGCAGTTACCATGCGGGAGGGTCCTACAATGAGCAGTTCTTC CASSYHAGGSYNEQFF
TRBD1 TRBJ2-2 TRBV7-3 - TGTGCCAGCAGCAGGACCGGGACAGGGACCGGGGAGCTGTTTTTT CASSRTGTGTGELFF
TRBD1 TRBJ1-2 TRBV5-5 few TGTGCCAGCAGAAGGGGGACAGGGGGCCCCCCCGATGGCTACACCTTC CASRRGTGGPPDGYTF
TRBD1 TRBJ1-2 TRBV2 many TGTGCCAGCAGTGGACCACAGGGGTCCAGCTATGGCTACACCTTC CASSGPQGSSYGYTF
TRBD2 TRBJ2-5 TRBV5-1 many TGCGCCAGCAGCCTGGATAGCGGGATAGGTGGGACCCAGTACTTC CASSLDSGIGGTQYF
- TRBJ1-1 TRBV18 - TGTGCCAGCTCACCGATCCCAGGACTTAACGATCACACTGAAGCTTTCTTT CASSPIPGLNDHTEAFF
TRBD1 TRBJ2-7 TRBV27 medium-sized TGTGCCAGCAGCCCCGGCAGGGGGCTTCTCCTCGAGCAGTACTTC CASSPGRGLLLEQYF
- TRBJ1-5 TRBV20-1 many TGCAGTGCTAGAGTCTGGGGTCAGCCCCAGCATTTT CSARVWGQPQHF
TRBD2 TRBJ2-1 TRBV7-9 many TGTGCCAGCAGCTTATTGGGACTTAGCGGGATAATCGGGAATGAGCAGTTCTTC CASSLLGLSGIIGNEQFF
TRBD2 TRBJ2-7 TRBV9 - TGTGCCAGCAGCGTAGAGGCTCGGGAGGGCTACGAACAGTACTTC CASSVEAREGYEQYF
TRBD1 TRBJ1-5 TRBV28 many TGTGCCAGCAGTTTATTGGACAGGTCGATCAATCAGCCCCAGCATTTT CASSLLDRSINQPQHF
- TRBJ2-2 TRBV12-3/TRBV12-4 few TGTGCCAGCAACCCGACAACGAACACCGGGGAGCTGTTTTTT CASNPTTNTGELFF
TRBD1 TRBJ2-7 TRBV12-3/TRBV12-4 medium-sized TGTGCCAGCAGTTTAGGGACAGGGACCTACGAGCAGTACTTC CASSLGTGTYEQYF
- TRBJ2-2 TRBV11-2 few TGTGCCAGCAGCCAGGGGCGGGAGAGGAAGGACGGGGAGCTGTTTTTT CASSQGRERKDGELFF
TRBD2 TRBJ2-7 TRBV25-1 few TGTGCCAGCAGTGACCCACGGACTAGCGGGAGCTACGAGCAGTACTTC CASSDPRTSGSYEQYF
- TRBJ1-5 TRBV6-4 many TGTGCCAGCAGTGAACAATACAGCCCCAATCAGCCCCAGCATTTT CASSEQYSPNQPQHF
TRBD1 TRBJ2-2 TRBV10-3 many TGTGCCATCAGTGAGTCGGACAGGGGAAGGGCCGGGGAGCTGTTTTTT CAISESDRGRAGELFF
- TRBJ1-5 TRBV20-1 - TGCAGTGCTTCCCCGAGGATGGGAGGCAATCAGCCCCAGCATTTT CSASPRMGGNQPQHF
- TRBJ2-7 TRBV7-2 many TGTGCCAGCAGCTTAGAGCGGTCCTACGAGCAGTACTTC CASSLERSYEQYF
- TRBJ2-7 TRBV6-1 few TGTGCCAGCATTGAATCCCTCGAGTCGGCAGAACAGTACTTC CASIESLESAEQYF
- TRBJ1-4 TRBV6-2/TRBV6-3 - TGTGCCAGCAGTTACTCGGGTTTTGGAACTAATGAAAAACTGTTTTTT CASSYSGFGTNEKLFF
- TRBJ2-3 TRBV29-1 - TGCAGCGTTGAAGATCGTCGAAGGGTAACAGATACGCAGTATTTT CSVEDRRRVTDTQYF
TRBD1 TRBJ2-7 TRBV19 - TGTGCCAGTAGTTCGGTCAGGGGGTACGAGCAGTACTTC CASSSVRGYEQYF
- TRBJ2-1 TRBV20-1 - TGCAGTGCTAGAGGGGGTAGCGGTTCCTACAATGAGCAGTTCTTC CSARGGSGSYNEQFF
- TRBJ2-7 TRBV7-9 - TGTGCCAACCGCCCCTTTCAGGGGAGGGTGCAGTACTTC CANRPFQGRVQYF
- TRBJ2-3 TRBV6-4 - TGTGCCAGCAGTGACGATCCGGGAACCACAGATACGCAGTATTTT CASSDDPGTTDTQYF
TRBD2 TRBJ2-1 TRBV7-8 many TGTGCCAGCAGCTTCGGGCGCGGGAGTGGAAATGAGCAGTTCTTC CASSFGRGSGNEQFF
- TRBJ2-1 TRBV15 - TGTGCCACCACCTCGGGTCACTACAATGAGCAGTTCTTC CATTSGHYNEQFF
- TRBJ1-1 TRBV2 - TGTGCCAGCAGTGAAGCGGGTCAGTCCACTGAAGCTTTCTTT CASSEAGQSTEAFF
TRBD1 TRBJ1-1 TRBV16 - TGTGCCAGCAGCCCCAGGGGGCGGATGAACACTGAAGCTTTCTTT CASSPRGRMNTEAFF
- TRBJ2-7 TRBV3-1 many TGTGCCAGCAGCCAAGGATGGCAGGACCCCTACGAGCAGTACTTC CASSQGWQDPYEQYF
- TRBJ1-1 TRBV2 many TGTGCCAGCACCAAAGGACCAGGGGACACTGAAGCTTTCTTT CASTKGPGDTEAFF
TRBD2 TRBJ2-3 TRBV2 few TGTGCCAGCAGGGGATGGACTAGCGGGTTCAGAACAGATACGCAGTATTTT CASRGWTSGFRTDTQYF
- TRBJ2-7 TRBV5-1 medium-sized TGCGCCAGCAGCTGGCAGGGGGGCCTCTACGAGCAGTACTTC CASSWQGGLYEQYF
- TRBJ1-1 TRBV9 many TGTGCCAGCACGGGGGCGAACACTGAAGCTTTCTTT CASTGANTEAFF
- TRBJ2-7 TRBV11-3 few TGTGCCAGCAGCCCCAGGGTCCGCTCCTACGAGCAGTACTTC CASSPRVRSYEQYF
TRBD1 TRBJ1-2 TRBV18 many TGTGCCAGCTCACCTACAGGGGGAGACTATGGCTACACCTTC CASSPTGGDYGYTF
TRBD2 TRBJ2-7 TRBV9 many TGTGCCAGCAGCCCTCGACTAGCGAGAACGGGGGAGCAGTACTTC CASSPRLARTGEQYF
- TRBJ1-2 TRBV28 few TGTGCCAGCAGTTCGCTATCGACAGGTACTGGCTACACCTTC CASSSLSTGTGYTF
TRBD1 TRBJ1-1 TRBV28 few TGTGCCAGCAGTTTCGGGACAGCCCCTGAAGCTTTCTTT CASSFGTAPEAFF
- TRBJ2-6 TRBV30 - TGTGCCTGGAGTAAATCTGGGGCCAACGTCCTGACTTTC CAWSKSGANVLTF
- TRBJ2-5 TRBV5-8 many TGTGCCAGCAGCTTGAGGGGCATGAGTATTGCCCAGTACTTC CASSLRGMSIAQYF
TRBD1 TRBJ1-5 TRBV28 many TGTGCCAGCAATTCGTCTCCGGGACAGGGAGACAATCAGCCCCAGCATTTT CASNSSPGQGDNQPQHF
- TRBJ2-7 TRBV10-2 - TGCGCCAGCAGTGCTGGGAGTCTCTACGAGCAGTACTTC CASSAGSLYEQYF
- TRBJ2-2 TRBV27 medium-sized TGTGCCAGCAGTTTCAGTACTACCGGGGAGCTGTTTTTT CASSFSTTGELFF
TRBD1 TRBJ1-6 TRBV12-3/TRBV12-4 - TGTGCCAGCAGTCCGGGACAGGGTTCAGGGCCCCTCCACTTT CASSPGQGSGPLHF
- TRBJ1-1 TRBV19 many TGTGCCAGCCAAATCCCGACTACTAATGAAGCTTTCTTT CASQIPTTNEAFF
TRBD1 TRBJ1-2 TRBV5-8 many TGTGCCAGCCGGACAGGGGTGGAGGATGGCTACACCTTC CASRTGVEDGYTF
TRBD1 TRBJ2-3 TRBV28 medium-sized TGTGCCAGCAGTCCGCCGGGACAGTCCCACACAGATACGCAGTATTTT CASSPPGQSHTDTQYF
TRBD1 TRBJ2-1 TRBV7-8 many TGTGCCAGCAGCTATGGACAGGGGGCTGGTGAGCAGTTCTTC CASSYGQGAGEQFF
- TRBJ1-2 TRBV10-2 few TGCGCCAGCAGTGAACGCGTGGCGCTCCGTGGCTACACCTTC CASSERVALRGYTF